Presented here are 11 T cell receptor beta chains from one specimen sequenced in a study of regulatory T cells in long-lasting Graves disease. According to the study, TCR beta libraries were built with iRepertoire HTBI primers and CDR3-region Arm-PCR. TCRdb recomputed calls from the multiplex PCR reads with MiXCR, one row per CDR3 protein. In the table there are 400,000 to 650,000 distinct CDR3 sequences, roughly 16% of which are singletons. Time point noted: newly diagnosed GD, antithyroid drugs for less than 3 months. With RNA extracted from PBMCs as input, the TCR library was made. This sample was also put to use in a study of T cells in Graves' hyperthyroidism and ophthalmopathy.

The source material was peripheral blood mononuclear cells (PBMCs), sampled at new diagnosis, from a patient treated with antithyroid drugs. These receptors all come from a woman aged 35-60 years with Graves disease.

This clonotype has only a few counts. This clone may be a read error of a much larger clone one base away. This chain joins TRBV12-3 or TRBV12-4 and TRBJ1-4; no clear D gene. The length of the CDR3 is 13 residues. CDR3 in amino acids: CASSFGGNGKLFF. The CDR3 bases are TGTGCCAGCAGTTTCGGAGGGAATGGAAAACTGTTTTTT.

This clonotype was detected once. One end of the junction does not line up with germline, which may come from a read error. The genes are TRBV7-7 and TRBJ2-1; D not certain. CDR3 size: 13 residues. CDR1 SSHAT and CDR2 FNYEAQ come from the germline V gene (reference sequence). CDR3: CASSSTVSNEQFF. In DNA form, the CDR3 reads TGTGCTAGCAGCTCCACCGTATCGAATGAGCAGTTCTTC. The full variable domain, in which reference TRBV7-7 and TRBJ2-1 provide the parts outside the CDR3, is GAGVSQSPRYKVTKRGQDVTLRCDPISSHATLYWYQQALGQGPEFLTYFNYEAQPDKSGLPSDRFSAERPEGSISTLTIQRTEQRDSAMYRCASSSTVSNEQFFGPGTRLTVL.

This clonotype was seen at least ten times. The V call is TRBV12-3 or TRBV12-4, the J call TRBJ1-1; D gene uncertain. Trimming left V 3 bases short and J 4 bases short, with 21 bases between. The CDR3 sequence is 17 residues long. CDR3 nucleotides: TGTGCCAGCAGTTTGTCCCCCCTAGGGTACGGGAGCACTGAAGCTTTCTTT. This sequence encodes CASSLSPLGYGSTEAFF.

A few counts support this clonotype. V is TRBV29-1 and J is TRBJ1-4, with TRBD1 matching 7 bases. Germline lookup yields CDR1 SQVTM and CDR2 ANQGSEA. V lost 7 bases and J lost 0; bases outside the gene matches: 8. This CDR3 region has 15 residues. This chain's CDR3 is CSARTGVATNEKLFF. For the CDR3, the DNA is TGCAGCGCCAGGACAGGAGTTGCAACTAATGAAAAACTGTTTTTT.

This clonotype was seen repeatedly, ten times or more. The V gene is TRBV18, the J gene TRBJ2-3; TRBD1 might be the D (6 bases). The germline V and J ends were trimmed by 0 bases and 0 bases, with 7 bases remaining between them. The CDR3 length is 15 residues. CDR1 and CDR2 from the germline V gene are KGHSH and LQKENI. The CDR3 DNA follows: TGTGCCAGCTCACCACCCAGGGGCAGCACAGATACGCAGTATTTT. As protein: CASSPPRGSTDTQYF.

The chain is built from TRBV4-1 and TRBJ2-7; 7 bases are shared with TRBD2. Germline CDR1 MGHRA, CDR2 YSYEKL. CDR3 length: 15 amino acids. Trimming removed 1 base from V and 5 bases from J; junction bases left unmatched: 8. The chain's CDR3 is CASSQAEAGYDEQYF. CDR3 DNA: TGCGCCAGCAGCCAAGCAGAAGCGGGGTATGACGAGCAGTACTTC.

The sample holds many counts of this clonotype. The CDR3 DNA sequence: TGCGCCAGCAGCCCGGACAGGGGTTTTGCCGGGGAGCTGTTTTTT. It codes for CASSPDRGFAGELFF. The J gene is TRBJ2-2, the V gene TRBV5-1; the match to TRBD1 covers 9 bases. The CDR3 is 15 residues long. Unmatched junction bases numbered 7, after V lost 4 bases and J lost 6 bases. Per the germline V gene, CDR1 is SGHRS and CDR2 is YFSETQ.

The chain employs TRBV6-1 and TRBJ1-2; D ambiguous. The CDR3 runs to 13 residues. V lost 6 bases to trimming and J lost 6 bases, with 14 bases between them. The germline V gene has CDR1 MNHNS and CDR2 SASEGT. The CDR3 region has the DNA TGTGCCAGCAGCCAGGCCGGAGCTAATGGCTACACCTTC. Translating it yields CASSQAGANGYTF.

There are many counts of this clonotype. The chain combines TRBV11-2 with TRBJ2-5, with 9 bases that match TRBD2. After removal of 3 bases from V and 4 bases from J, the junction contained 6 bases not matched to a gene. CDR1 and CDR2 (germline): SGHAT, FQNNGV. CDR3 length equals 15 residues. The CDR3 DNA reads TGTGCCAGCAGCTTGACTAGCGGACTGGGAGAGACCCAGTACTTC. Its protein is CASSLTSGLGETQYF.

The table lists this clonotype with a few counts. This may be a read error, as it is one base from a much larger clone. V gene TRBV2 combines with J gene TRBJ2-3, with 8 bases that match TRBD2. Germline values: CDR1 SNHLY, CDR2 FYNNEI. V shed 4 bases, J shed 1 base, and the junction held 7 bases outside the gene matches. The CDR3 spans 16 residues. The CDR3 loop is CASSGGAGLGTDTQYF. Here the CDR3 DNA reads TGTGCCAGCAGTGGAGGGGCGGGACTAGGCACAGATACGCAGTATTTT.

This clonotype was seen a handful of times. The chain has TRBV30 and TRBJ2-7; 8 nucleotides agree with TRBD1. The CDR3 is made up of 15 amino acids. Germline CDR1 reads GTSNPN; CDR2 reads SVGIG (reference sequence). The junction had 16 bases not matched to a gene; V was cut back by 5 bases and J by 7 bases. CDR3 sequence reads: CAWESPRDRKPEQYF. The CDR3 DNA sequence: TGTGCCTGGGAAAGCCCCCGGGACAGGAAACCAGAGCAGTACTTC.